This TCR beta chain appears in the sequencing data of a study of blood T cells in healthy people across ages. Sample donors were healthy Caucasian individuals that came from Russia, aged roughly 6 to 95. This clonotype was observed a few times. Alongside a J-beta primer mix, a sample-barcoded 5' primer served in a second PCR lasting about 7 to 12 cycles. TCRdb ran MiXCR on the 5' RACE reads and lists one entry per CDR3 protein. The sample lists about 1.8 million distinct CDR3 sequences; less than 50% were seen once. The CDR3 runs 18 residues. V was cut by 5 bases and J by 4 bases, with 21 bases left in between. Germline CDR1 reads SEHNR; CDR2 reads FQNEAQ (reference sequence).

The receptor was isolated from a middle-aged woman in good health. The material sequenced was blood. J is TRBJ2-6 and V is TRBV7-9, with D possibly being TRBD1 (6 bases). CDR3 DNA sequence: TGTGCCAGCAGCCACCTGATGGCAGGGGAGACAGGGGCCAACGTCCTGACTTTC. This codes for CASSHLMAGETGANVLTF.